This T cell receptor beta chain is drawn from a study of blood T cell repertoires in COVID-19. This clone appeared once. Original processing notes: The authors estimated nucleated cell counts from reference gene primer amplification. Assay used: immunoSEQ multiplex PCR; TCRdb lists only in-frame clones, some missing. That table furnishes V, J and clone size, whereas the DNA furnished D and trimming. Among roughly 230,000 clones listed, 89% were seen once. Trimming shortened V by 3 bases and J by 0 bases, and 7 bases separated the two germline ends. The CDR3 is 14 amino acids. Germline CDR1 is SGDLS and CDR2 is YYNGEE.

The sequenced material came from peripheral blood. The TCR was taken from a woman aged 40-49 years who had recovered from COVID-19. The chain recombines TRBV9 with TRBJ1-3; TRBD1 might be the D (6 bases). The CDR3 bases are TGTGCCAGCAGCGGGACAGCCTCTGGAAACACCATATATTTT. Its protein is CASSGTASGNTIYF.